This is a list of T cell receptor beta chains from one sample in a study of read filtering for tumor transcriptome and immune sequencing. TCRdb re-called the reads with MiXCR, one entry per CDR3 protein. The table has 40,000 to 50,000 distinct CDR3 sequences, 13% seen once. Sequenced material: a population of CD138-negative cells sorted from bone marrow. These TCRs come from a donor aged 40 or older with multiple myeloma. CDR3s include the opening cysteine and the closing phenylalanine or tryptophan. D genes are given only for firm matches. Some rows mark clone size as missing; the rest say once, few, many or name a class of expanded clone.

clone size,V gene,D gene,J gene,CDR3 length,CDR3 DNA,CDR3 protein
many,TRBV4-1,TRBD1,TRBJ2-2,17,TGCGCCAGCAGCCAAGTTATATTGGACAGGGACCCCGGGGAGCTGTTTTTT,CASSQVILDRDPGELFF
many,TRBV5-1,TRBD1,TRBJ1-5,15,TGCGCCAGCAGCTGGGGGACAGGCGCCAATCAGCCCCAGCATTTT,CASSWGTGANQPQHF
many,TRBV20-1,TRBD1,TRBJ1-5,17,TGCAGTGCTAGAGCGAGGACAGGGGGCCTAATCAATCAGCCCCAGCATTTT,CSARARTGGLINQPQHF
once,TRBV9,-,TRBJ1-1,14,TGTGCCAGCAGCGTAGGGAGGGACGGAACTGAAGCTTTCTTT,CASSVGRDGTEAFF
-,TRBV2,-,TRBJ1-5,16,TGTGCCAGCAGTGAAGCCCCCGGGCCCGGCAGTCAGCCCCAGCATTTT,CASSEAPGPGSQPQHF
many,TRBV6-2/TRBV6-3,TRBD2,TRBJ2-5,15,TGTGCCAGCAGTTACTCGTCTAGCGGGAGTGAGACCCAGTACTTC,CASSYSSSGSETQYF
-,TRBV29-1,-,TRBJ1-1,12,TGCAGCGCTGGAGGAGGGAGGACTGAGGCTTTCTTT,CSAGGGRTEAFF
many,TRBV30,-,TRBJ1-2,13,TGTGCCTGGAGACTGATAACTTTCGATGGCTACACCTTC,CAWRLITFDGYTF
many,TRBV25-1,-,TRBJ2-1,11,TGTGCCAGCAGTGAGTGGGATGAGCAGTTCTTC,CASSEWDEQFF
many,TRBV4-3,-,TRBJ2-1,13,TGCGCCAGCAGCCAAGTCGGGGAGAATGAGCAGTTCTTC,CASSQVGENEQFF
many,TRBV7-9,TRBD1,TRBJ1-4,14,TGTGCCAGCGGGACAGGAATAGATAATGAAAAACTGTTTTTT,CASGTGIDNEKLFF
many,TRBV20-1,-,TRBJ2-7,14,TGCAGTGCTAGAAGGGGGGTACACTCCTACGAGCAGTACTTC,CSARRGVHSYEQYF
medium-sized,TRBV10-3,-,TRBJ2-1,14,TGTGCCATCAGTGCAGGAAACCAGCACAATGAGCAGTTCTTC,CAISAGNQHNEQFF
-,TRBV2,TRBD1,TRBJ2-5,15,TGCGCCAGCAGCGGGACAGGGGGGCCCCAAGAGACCCGGTACTTC,CASSGTGGPQETRYF
many,TRBV20-1,TRBD1,TRBJ2-3,13,TGCAGTGCTTCTGGACAGGTTACAGATACGCAGTATTTT,CSASGQVTDTQYF
-,TRBV20-1,-,TRBJ1-1,13,TGCGGTACTAGATTCGGCTGGGGCACTGAAGCTTTCTTT,CGTRFGWGTEAFF
-,TRBV19,TRBD2,TRBJ2-1,15,TGTGCCAGTAGTGGGACCAGCGGGATGAGAAATGAGGAGTTCTTC,CASSGTSGMRNEEFF
many,TRBV12-3/TRBV12-4,-,TRBJ2-1,14,TGTGCCAGCAGTTCACCCCGGGAGTACAATGAGCAGTTCTTC,CASSSPREYNEQFF
few,TRBV6-5,TRBD2,TRBJ2-7,16,TGTGCCAGCACCGGCGGGGGGATTGGTCGAGGGTACGAGCAGTACTTC,CASTGGGIGRGYEQYF
-,TRBV5-5,-,TRBJ1-1,13,TGTGCCAGCAGCCCCGGTGGCAGCCCTGAAGCTTTCTTT,CASSPGGSPEAFF
few,TRBV7-9,-,TRBJ1-4,16,TGTGCCAGCAGCCCGAGGGGGGATAGGGTTAATGAAAAACTGTTTTTT,CASSPRGDRVNEKLFF
many,TRBV7-2,TRBD2,TRBJ2-1,15,TGTGCCAGCAGGAAGCGGGAGGGCAACCCCAATGAGCAGTTCTTC,CASRKREGNPNEQFF
many,TRBV12-3/TRBV12-4,TRBD1,TRBJ1-5,15,TGTGCCAGCAGCCCGGGGACAGGGGATATTCAGCCCCAGCATTTT,CASSPGTGDIQPQHF
many,TRBV3-1,TRBD2,TRBJ2-2,15,TGTGCCAGCAGCCCACGGAGCGGGAAGGGCGGGGAGCTGTTTTTT,CASSPRSGKGGELFF
many,TRBV11-2,-,TRBJ2-2,15,TGTGCCAGCAGCCCGGTCTGGGGAACATACGGGGAGCTGTTTTTT,CASSPVWGTYGELFF
many,TRBV27,-,TRBJ2-1,15,TGTGCCAGCAGTTTTCTGGACTTCCTATCCCATGAGCAGTTCTTC,CASSFLDFLSHEQFF
few,TRBV13,-,TRBJ1-2,14,TGTGCCAGCAGCGTCCGTGGCCCCTTCTATGGCTACACCTTC,CASSVRGPFYGYTF
many,TRBV7-9,-,TRBJ1-3,14,TGTGCCAGCAGCTTGGTCATTACTGGAAACACCATATATTTT,CASSLVITGNTIYF
-,TRBV10-2,TRBD1,TRBJ1-5,13,TGCGCCAGTAAAGGACAGGGTACTCGGCCCCAGCATTTT,CASKGQGTRPQHF
many,TRBV12-3/TRBV12-4,TRBD2,TRBJ2-2,20,TGTGCCAGCAGCCCTCAAAGACTGGGACTAGCGGGAGTAGGGACCGGGGAGCTGTTTTTT,CASSPQRLGLAGVGTGELFF
many,TRBV12-3/TRBV12-4,TRBD2,TRBJ2-1,13,TGTGCCAGCAGTCTACCCGGACTAGCGGAGCAGTTCTTC,CASSLPGLAEQFF
medium-sized,TRBV6-1,TRBD1,TRBJ1-5,15,TGTGCCAGCGGAAAAGGAGGGGGCGGAAATCAGCCCCAGCATTTT,CASGKGGGGNQPQHF
many,TRBV7-2,-,TRBJ2-2,13,TGTGCCAGCAGCCCGGTACCGGCCGGGGAGCTGTTTTTT,CASSPVPAGELFF
many,TRBV11-3,-,TRBJ2-4,16,-,CASSLDFGAGKNIQYF
-,TRBV7-2,TRBD2,TRBJ2-5,19,TGTGCCAGCAGCTTAGCGGGAGGGGTACTAGCGGGCACCCAAGAGACCCAGTACTTC,CASSLAGGVLAGTQETQYF
many,TRBV20-1,TRBD1,TRBJ1-6,13,TGCAGTGCTAGAGTTCAACAGGGGTCTAGCCTCCACTTT,CSARVQQGSSLHF
once,TRBV29-1,-,TRBJ2-2,16,TGCAGCGTTGAAGATCTACGGGGAACGCACACCGGGGAGCTGTTTTTT,CSVEDLRGTHTGELFF
many,TRBV4-1,TRBD2,TRBJ2-1,17,TGCGCCAGCAGCCAAGTTGGCGGGGGGACATACTACAATGAGCAGTTCTTC,CASSQVGGGTYYNEQFF